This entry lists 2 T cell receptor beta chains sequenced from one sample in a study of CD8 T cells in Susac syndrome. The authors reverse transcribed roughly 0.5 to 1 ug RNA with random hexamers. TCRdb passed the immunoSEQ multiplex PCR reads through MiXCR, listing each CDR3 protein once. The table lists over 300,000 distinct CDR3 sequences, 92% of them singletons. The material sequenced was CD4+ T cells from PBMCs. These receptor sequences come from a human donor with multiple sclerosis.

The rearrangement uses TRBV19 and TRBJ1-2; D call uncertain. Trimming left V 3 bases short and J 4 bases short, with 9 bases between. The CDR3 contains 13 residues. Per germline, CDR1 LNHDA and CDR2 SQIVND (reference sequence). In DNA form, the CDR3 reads TGTGCCAGTAGTATCGGAGGGCCCTATGGCTACACCTTC. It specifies CASSIGGPYGYTF.

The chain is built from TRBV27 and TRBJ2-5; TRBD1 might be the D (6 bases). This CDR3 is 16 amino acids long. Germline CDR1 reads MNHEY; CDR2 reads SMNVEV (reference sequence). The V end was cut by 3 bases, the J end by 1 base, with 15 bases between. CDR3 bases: TGTGCCAGCAGTTTTAGGGCAGGGGCTTTCCAAGAGACCCAGTACTTC. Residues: CASSFRAGAFQETQYF.